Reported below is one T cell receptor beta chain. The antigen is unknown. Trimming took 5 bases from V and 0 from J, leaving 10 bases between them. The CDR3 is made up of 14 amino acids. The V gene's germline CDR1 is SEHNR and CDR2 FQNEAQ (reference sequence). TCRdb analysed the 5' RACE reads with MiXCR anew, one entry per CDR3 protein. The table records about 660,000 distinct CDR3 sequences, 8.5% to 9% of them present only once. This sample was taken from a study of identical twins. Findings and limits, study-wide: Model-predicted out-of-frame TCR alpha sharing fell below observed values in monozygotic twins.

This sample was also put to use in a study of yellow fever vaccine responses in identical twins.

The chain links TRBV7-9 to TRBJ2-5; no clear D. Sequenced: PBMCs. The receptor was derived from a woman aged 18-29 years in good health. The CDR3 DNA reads TGTGCCAGCAGCCCAGGACGGTACCAAGAGACCCAGTACTTC. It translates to CASSPGRYQETQYF.